This T cell receptor beta chain was sequenced during a study of blood T cell repertoires in COVID-19. Trimming left V 4 bases short and J 5 bases short, with 11 bases between. CDR1 and CDR2 (germline): LNHDA, SQIVND (reference sequence). The CDR3 runs to 13 residues. TCRdb's copy holds only in-frame clones and misses some; the assay was immunoSEQ multiplex PCR. Among more than 150,000 clones listed, roughly three quarters were seen once. This receptor was identified in a man in his sixties with active or convalescent COVID-19. The V gene is TRBV19, the J gene TRBJ1-2, with a weak D call TRBD1 (6 bases). The sequenced sample consisted of peripheral blood. The CDR3 loop reads CASSRGQVYGYTF. The DNA for the CDR3 is TGTGCCAGTAGTAGGGGGCAGGTTTATGGCTACACCTTC.